This T cell receptor beta chain was identified during a study of blood T cell repertoires in COVID-19. In germline, CDR1 is KGHSY, CDR2 FQNENV. CDR3 length: 16 amino acids. After removal of 4 bases from V and 4 bases from J, the junction contained 13 bases not matched to a gene. In the authors' workflow: Counts of nucleated cells, estimated from reference gene primer amplification, were obtained. Clones were read by immunoSEQ multiplex PCR, and TCRdb kept only the in-frame ones, dropping some. The DNA was the basis for D and trimming; V, J and clone size are from that table. This sample has 70,000 or so clones; approximately 86% occur once, and the top ten carry 3.9%.

The rearrangement joins TRBV16 to TRBJ2-7; 7 bases line up with TRBD2. Input material: peripheral blood. The sequence was obtained from a man aged 65-85 years with active COVID-19. In DNA, the CDR3 is TGTGCCAGCAGCCCCCCCGGGGGGAGGCCGGGGTACGAGCAGTACTTC. Protein product: CASSPPGGRPGYEQYF.